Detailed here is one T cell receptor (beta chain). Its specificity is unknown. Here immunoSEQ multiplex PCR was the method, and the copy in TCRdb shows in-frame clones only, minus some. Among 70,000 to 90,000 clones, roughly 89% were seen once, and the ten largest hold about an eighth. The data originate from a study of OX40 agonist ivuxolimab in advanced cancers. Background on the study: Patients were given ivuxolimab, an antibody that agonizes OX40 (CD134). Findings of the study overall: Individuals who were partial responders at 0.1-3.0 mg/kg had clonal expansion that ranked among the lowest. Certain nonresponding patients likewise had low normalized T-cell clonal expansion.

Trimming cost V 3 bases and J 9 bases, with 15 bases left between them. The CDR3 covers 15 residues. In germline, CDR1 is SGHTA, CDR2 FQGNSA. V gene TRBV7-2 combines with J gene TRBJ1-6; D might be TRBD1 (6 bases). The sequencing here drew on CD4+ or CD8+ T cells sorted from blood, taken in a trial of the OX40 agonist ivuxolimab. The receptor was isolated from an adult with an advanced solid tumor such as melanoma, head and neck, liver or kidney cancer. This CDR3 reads CASSFGDRLSSPLHF. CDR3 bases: TGTGCCAGCAGCTTTGGAGACAGGCTGAGTTCACCCCTCCACTTT.